The rows below give T cell receptor beta chains drawn from one sample of a study of shared clonotypes between healthy human individuals. Profiling relied on immunoSEQ multiplex PCR, and the TCRdb table lists in-frame clones only, not all of them. Among approximately 530,000 clones listed, approximately 95% were seen once. The sequencing input was naive CD4+ T cells sorted from blood. The receptors here all came from a woman aged 25 to 39 in good health. CDR3s include the opening cysteine and the closing phenylalanine or tryptophan. The D gene is left open where the match is weak. Size is omitted from some rows. Given values are once, few, many or a class for expanded clones.

j_gene,d_gene,v_gene,abundance,CDR3nt,CDR3aa
TRBJ1-5,TRBD1,TRBV6-6,-,TGTGCCAGCAGCCTACAGGGGGCTCAGCCCCAGCATTTT,CASSLQGAQPQHF
TRBJ1-2,-,TRBV2,once,TGTGCCAGCAGTGACAGGAACTATGGCTACACCTTC,CASSDRNYGYTF
TRBJ2-7,TRBD2,TRBV7-2,once,TGTGCCAGCAGCTTAGACCTAGGACTAGCGGGGCAGAGCTACGAGCAGTACTTC,CASSLDLGLAGQSYEQYF
TRBJ2-2,TRBD2,TRBV27,-,TGTGCCAGCAGTTTAGCTCGCGGGAGGGCCGGCGGGGAGCTGTTTTTT,CASSLARGRAGGELFF
TRBJ1-5,-,TRBV7-9,-,TGTGCCAGCAGCCCTCCCGGCGGGCAGCCCCAGCATTTT,CASSPPGGQPQHF
TRBJ2-5,TRBD2,TRBV11-2,-,TGTGCCAGCAGCTTGCTCGTGGCGGGAGAATCGGGGACCCAGTACTTC,CASSLLVAGESGTQYF
TRBJ2-7,-,TRBV13,-,TGTGCCAGCAGCCTGGGGGGAAGGGGAGGCTACGAGCAGTACTTC,CASSLGGRGGYEQYF
TRBJ2-2,TRBD2,TRBV19,once,TGTGCCAGTAGTCAGCCCAGCGGGGTAACCGGGGAGCTGTTTTTT,CASSQPSGVTGELFF
TRBJ2-7,-,TRBV15,-,TGTGCCACCAGCAGAGATTTGGGAGCGAGCTACGAGCAGTACTTC,CATSRDLGASYEQYF
TRBJ1-4,TRBD1,TRBV5-4,-,TGTGCCAGAGGACAAAGGGGACAGAGGGCCTTTAATGAAAAACTGTTTTTT,CARGQRGQRAFNEKLFF
TRBJ2-1,TRBD2,TRBV28,-,TGTGCCAGCAGTTCCCGGAGCGGGAGGTTTGAGCAGTTCTTC,CASSSRSGRFEQFF
TRBJ2-1,TRBD2,TRBV30,-,TGTGCCGGAAACATAGCGGGACTTGTCAACGAGCAGTTCTTC,CAGNIAGLVNEQFF
TRBJ2-7,TRBD2,TRBV27,once,TGTGCCAGCACCAGACTAGCGGGAAAATACGAGCAGTACTTC,CASTRLAGKYEQYF
TRBJ2-1,TRBD1,TRBV5-1,-,TGCGCCAGCAGCTTTGGTGTGCCACAGGGGGCCCATGAGCAGTTCTTC,CASSFGVPQGAHEQFF
TRBJ1-2,TRBD1,TRBV10-3,-,TGTGCCATCAGTGGAAGTACAGGGGATAACTATGGCTACACCTTC,CAISGSTGDNYGYTF
TRBJ1-1,TRBD1,TRBV19,-,TGTGCCAGTAAACCCGGACAGGGCGTGAACACTGAAGCTTTCTTT,CASKPGQGVNTEAFF
TRBJ2-7,TRBD2,TRBV19,-,TGTGCCAGCCGCCCGAGCGGGAGGGTAAGTGACGAGCAGTACTTC,CASRPSGRVSDEQYF
TRBJ2-1,TRBD1,TRBV5-8,-,TGTGCCAGCAGTCGGGGTTTGGGACAGGGGTTGAAAAATGAGCAGTTCTTC,CASSRGLGQGLKNEQFF
TRBJ2-7,TRBD1,TRBV4-1,-,TGCGCCAGCAGCCAAGGATTGACAGGGGGCCGAGCCTACGAGCAGTACTTC,CASSQGLTGGRAYEQYF
TRBJ1-3,-,TRBV5-6,-,TGTGCCAGCAGCTTGAGGCCAGCCTCTGGAAACACCATATATTTT,CASSLRPASGNTIYF
TRBJ1-1,-,TRBV28,-,TGTGCCAGCAGTTCTCCCGGGGGCACTGAAGCTTTCTTT,CASSSPGGTEAFF
TRBJ2-3,TRBD2,TRBV15,once,TGTGCCACCAGCAGCCGGCGGGGGGCGCTTACAGATACGCAGTATTTT,CATSSRRGALTDTQYF
TRBJ1-1,-,TRBV29-1,-,TGCAGCGTCCAGACAGGCCCCAGAACTGAAGCTTTCTTT,CSVQTGPRTEAFF
TRBJ2-3,TRBD2,TRBV4-2,-,TGTGCCAGCAGCCAAGCTGGGACTAGCGCCAAAAGCACAGATACGCAGTATTTT,CASSQAGTSAKSTDTQYF
TRBJ2-2,TRBD2,TRBV15,-,TGTGCCACCAGCAGAGAACTAGCGGGGAACACCGGGGAGCTGTTTTTT,CATSRELAGNTGELFF
TRBJ2-3,-,TRBV10-3,once,TGTGCCATCAGTGATGCCCAGTCCACAGATACGCAGTATTTT,CAISDAQSTDTQYF
TRBJ1-5,-,TRBV7-2,-,TGTGCCAGCAGTGGACTTAGCAATCAGCCCCAGCATTTT,CASSGLSNQPQHF
TRBJ2-2,-,TRBV28,-,TGTGCCAGCAGGTTGGATCCCGGGGAGCTGTTTTTT,CASRLDPGELFF
TRBJ2-7,-,TRBV30,-,TGTGCCTGGAATCGAGGTCACGAGCAGTACTTC,CAWNRGHEQYF
TRBJ2-5,TRBD1,TRBV5-1,-,TGCGCCAGCAGCTTGGAATGGACAGGGGCGACCCAGTACTTC,CASSLEWTGATQYF
TRBJ2-4,-,TRBV9,-,TGTGCCAGCAGGACAGGGATCTTAGCGGTGCCAGCCAAAAACATTCAGTACTTC,CASRTGILAVPAKNIQYF
TRBJ2-2,-,TRBV5-8,-,TGTGCCAGCAGCTTTCCTCCGGACAGCGACACCGGGGAGCTGTTTTTT,CASSFPPDSDTGELFF
TRBJ2-3,TRBD1,TRBV7-9,-,TGTGCCAGCAGCTCCGGGACAGGGGCAGATACGCAGTATTTT,CASSSGTGADTQYF
TRBJ2-5,-,TRBV11-2,once,TGTGCCAGCACCGGGAGTTTTGAGACCCAGTACTTC,CASTGSFETQYF
TRBJ2-1,-,TRBV28,-,TGTGCCAGCAGTTCCACTTTCAATGAGCAGTTCTTC,CASSSTFNEQFF
TRBJ1-1,TRBD1,TRBV28,once,TGTGCCAGCACCCTACGACAGGGACGGCCCTCCGGCACTGAAGCTTTCTTT,CASTLRQGRPSGTEAFF
TRBJ2-4,-,TRBV4-2,-,TGTGCCAGCAGCCAATCAATAGCGGAGAACATTCAGTACTTC,CASSQSIAENIQYF
TRBJ1-1,-,TRBV28,-,TGTGCCAGCAGATCACCACAGGGAGTGGGCACTGAAGCTTTCTTT,CASRSPQGVGTEAFF
TRBJ1-1,-,TRBV28,-,TGTGCCAGCAGGCAGGGGTTGCGGGGCACTGAAGCTTTCTTT,CASRQGLRGTEAFF
TRBJ2-5,TRBD1,TRBV18,-,TGTGCCAGCTCATCACTCCAGGGGGCTCGGCAAGAGACCCAGTACTTC,CASSSLQGARQETQYF
TRBJ2-5,-,TRBV7-9,-,TGTGCCAGCAGCACATGGCGGGACAGAGAAGAGACCCAGTACTTC,CASSTWRDREETQYF
TRBJ1-1,-,TRBV28,-,TGTGCCAGCAGTTTAGCGGACACTGAAGCTTTCTTT,CASSLADTEAFF
TRBJ2-1,TRBD2,TRBV15,once,TGTGCCACCAGCACCGGGACTAGCGGTTACAATGAGCAGTTCTTC,CATSTGTSGYNEQFF
TRBJ2-1,TRBD2,TRBV4-2,-,TGTGCCAGCAGCCAAGCCAGCGGGAGAGGCGATGAGCAGTTCTTC,CASSQASGRGDEQFF
TRBJ2-7,-,TRBV28,-,TGTGCCAGCAGTTTAGAGTTGGGATCCTACGAGCAGTACTTC,CASSLELGSYEQYF
TRBJ2-6,TRBD2,TRBV10-3,once,TGTGCCACCCGGGGGGGACATTTCCTCTCTGGGGCCAACGTCCTGACTTTC,CATRGGHFLSGANVLTF
TRBJ1-4,-,TRBV5-8,-,TGTGCCAGCAGCTTGGGCCCCGGGGGAGCAACTAATGAAAAACTGTTTTTT,CASSLGPGGATNEKLFF
TRBJ2-7,-,TRBV7-8,-,TGTGCCAGCAGCTGGGTCTTTGGAGGACCGAACGAGCAGTACTTC,CASSWVFGGPNEQYF
TRBJ1-3,-,TRBV4-2,once,TGTGCCAGCAGCCAGTCGGGGGGGAGTTCTGGAAACACCATATATTTT,CASSQSGGSSGNTIYF